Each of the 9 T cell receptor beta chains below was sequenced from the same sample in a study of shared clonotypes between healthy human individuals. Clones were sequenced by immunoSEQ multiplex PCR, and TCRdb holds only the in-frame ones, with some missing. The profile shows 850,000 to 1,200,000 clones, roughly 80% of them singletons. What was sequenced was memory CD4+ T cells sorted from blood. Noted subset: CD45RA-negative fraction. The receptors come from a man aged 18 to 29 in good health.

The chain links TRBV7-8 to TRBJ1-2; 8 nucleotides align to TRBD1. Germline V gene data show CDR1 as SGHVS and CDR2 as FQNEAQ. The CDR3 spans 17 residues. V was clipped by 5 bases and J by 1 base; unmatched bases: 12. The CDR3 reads CASSLLSGTGNNYGYTF. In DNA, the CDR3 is TGTGCCAGCAGCCTCCTCTCCGGGACAGGCAATAACTATGGCTACACCTTC.

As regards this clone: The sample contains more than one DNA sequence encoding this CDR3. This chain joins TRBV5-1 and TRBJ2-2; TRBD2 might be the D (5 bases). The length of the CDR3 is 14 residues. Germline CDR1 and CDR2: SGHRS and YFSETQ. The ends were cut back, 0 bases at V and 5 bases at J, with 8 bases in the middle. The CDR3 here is CASSLGTGTGELFF. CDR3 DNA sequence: TGCGCCAGCAGCTTGGGGACGGGGACCGGGGAGCTGTTTTTT.

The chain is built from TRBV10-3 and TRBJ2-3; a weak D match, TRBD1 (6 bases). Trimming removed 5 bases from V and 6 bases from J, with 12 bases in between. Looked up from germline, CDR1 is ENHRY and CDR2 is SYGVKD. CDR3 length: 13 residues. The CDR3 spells CAISTGISDTQYF. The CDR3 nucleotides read TGTGCCATCAGTACAGGGATATCTGATACGCAGTATTTT.

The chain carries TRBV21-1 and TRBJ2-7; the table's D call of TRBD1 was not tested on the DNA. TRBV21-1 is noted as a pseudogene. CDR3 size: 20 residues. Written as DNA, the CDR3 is TGTGCCAGCAGCAAAGCGAAAAGTCAGACAGGGAATACGATAGTATACGAGCAGTACTTC. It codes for CASSKAKSQTGNTIVYEQYF.

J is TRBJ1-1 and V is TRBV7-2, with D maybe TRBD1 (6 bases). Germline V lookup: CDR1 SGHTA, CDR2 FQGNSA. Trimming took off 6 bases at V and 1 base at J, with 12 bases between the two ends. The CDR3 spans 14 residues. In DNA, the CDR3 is TGTGCCAGCAGAATGGGGGGCAGGAACACTGAAGCTTTCTTT. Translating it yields CASRMGGRNTEAFF.

In nucleotides, the CDR3 is TGTGCCAGCTCAGCCGAAAAGAGCGGGAGTGAGACCCAGTACTTC. Translation: CASSAEKSGSETQYF. The chain couples TRBV18 to TRBJ2-5, with 8 bases that match TRBD2. This CDR3 is built from 15 residues. Trimming took 5 bases from V and 5 from J; bases not matched to a gene: 10. Germline-derived CDR1 and CDR2 are KGHSH and LQKENI.

CDR3 residues: CASSPSRLAAAIQYF. CDR3 bases: TGTGCCAGCAGCCCCTCTCGACTAGCGGCTGCCATTCAGTACTTC. This chain uses TRBV7-2 with TRBJ2-4; TRBD2 matches 9 bases. Germline lookup yields CDR1 SGHTA and CDR2 FQGNSA. V lost 5 bases, J lost 9 bases, and 11 bases stayed unmatched. The CDR3 runs to 15 residues.

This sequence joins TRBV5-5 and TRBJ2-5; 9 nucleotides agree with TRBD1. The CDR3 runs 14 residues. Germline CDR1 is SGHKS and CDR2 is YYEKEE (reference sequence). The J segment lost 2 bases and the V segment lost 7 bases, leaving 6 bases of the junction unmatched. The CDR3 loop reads CASHLQGAQETQYF. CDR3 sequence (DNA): TGTGCCAGCCACCTACAGGGGGCGCAAGAGACCCAGTACTTC. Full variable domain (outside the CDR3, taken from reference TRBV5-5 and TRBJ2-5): DAGVTQSPTHLIKTRGQQVTLRCSPISGHKSVSWYQQVLGQGPQFIFQYYEKEERGRGNFPDRFSARQFPNYSSELNVNALLLGDSALYLCASHLQGAQETQYFGPGTRLLVL.

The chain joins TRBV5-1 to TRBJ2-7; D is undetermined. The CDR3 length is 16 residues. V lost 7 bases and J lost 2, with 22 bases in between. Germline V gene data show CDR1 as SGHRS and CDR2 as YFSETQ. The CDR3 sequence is CASPPTKDIFTYEQYF. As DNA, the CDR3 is TGCGCCAGCCCCCCGACGAAAGACATTTTTACCTACGAGCAGTACTTC.